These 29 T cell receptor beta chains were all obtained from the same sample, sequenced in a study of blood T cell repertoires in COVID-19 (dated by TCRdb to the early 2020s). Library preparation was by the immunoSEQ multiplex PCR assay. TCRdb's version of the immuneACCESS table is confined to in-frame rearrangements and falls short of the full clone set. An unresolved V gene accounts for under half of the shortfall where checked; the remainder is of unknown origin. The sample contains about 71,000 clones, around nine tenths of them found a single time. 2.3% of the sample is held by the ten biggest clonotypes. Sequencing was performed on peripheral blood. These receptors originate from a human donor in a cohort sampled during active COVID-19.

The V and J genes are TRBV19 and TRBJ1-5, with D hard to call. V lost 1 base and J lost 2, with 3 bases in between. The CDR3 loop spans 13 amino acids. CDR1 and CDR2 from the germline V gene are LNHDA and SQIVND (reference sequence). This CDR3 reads CASSIVGNQPQHF. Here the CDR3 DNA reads TGTGCCAGTAGTATAGTCGGCAATCAGCCCCAGCATTTT.

CDR3 sequence: CASSENPEGATEAFF. Written as DNA, the CDR3 is TGTGCCAGCAGTGAAAACCCGGAGGGGGCAACTGAAGCTTTCTTT. V is TRBV6-1 and J is TRBJ1-1; 7 bases match TRBD1. From germline, CDR1 is MNHNS and CDR2 SASEGT. J was trimmed by 5 bases and V by 2 bases; bases with no gene match: 8. This CDR3 comprises 15 residues.

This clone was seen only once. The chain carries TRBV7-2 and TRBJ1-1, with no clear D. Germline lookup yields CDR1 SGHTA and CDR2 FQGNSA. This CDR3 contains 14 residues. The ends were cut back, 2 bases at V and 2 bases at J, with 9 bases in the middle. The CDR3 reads CASSLYSSNTEAFF. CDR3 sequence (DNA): TGTGCCAGCAGCTTATATAGCAGTAACACTGAAGCTTTCTTT.

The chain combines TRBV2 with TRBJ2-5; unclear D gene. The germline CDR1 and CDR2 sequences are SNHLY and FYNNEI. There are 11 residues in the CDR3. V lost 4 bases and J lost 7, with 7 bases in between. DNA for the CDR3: TGTGCCAGCAGTGGGCCTGGGACCCAGTACTTC. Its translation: CASSGPGTQYF. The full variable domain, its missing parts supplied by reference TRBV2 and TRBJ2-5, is EPEVTQTPSHQVTQMGQEVILRCVPISNHLYFYWYRQILGQKVEFLVSFYNNEISEKSEIFDDQFSVERPDGSNFTLKIRSTKLEDSAMYFCASSGPGTQYFGPGTRLLVL.

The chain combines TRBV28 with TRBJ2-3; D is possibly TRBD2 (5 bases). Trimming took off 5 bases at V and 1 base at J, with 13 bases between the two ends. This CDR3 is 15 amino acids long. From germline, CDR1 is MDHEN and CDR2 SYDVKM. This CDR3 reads CASSPLGAGTDTQYF. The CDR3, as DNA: TGTGCCAGCAGTCCTCTGGGAGCCGGCACAGATACGCAGTATTTT.

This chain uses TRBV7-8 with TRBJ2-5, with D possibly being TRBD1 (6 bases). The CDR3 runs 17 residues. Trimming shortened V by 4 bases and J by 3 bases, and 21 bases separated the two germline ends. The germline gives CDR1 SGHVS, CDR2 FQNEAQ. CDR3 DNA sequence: TGTGCCAGCAGCTCCTCCCGAGGACAGAATGGTAAAGAGACCCAGTACTTC. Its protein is CASSSSRGQNGKETQYF.

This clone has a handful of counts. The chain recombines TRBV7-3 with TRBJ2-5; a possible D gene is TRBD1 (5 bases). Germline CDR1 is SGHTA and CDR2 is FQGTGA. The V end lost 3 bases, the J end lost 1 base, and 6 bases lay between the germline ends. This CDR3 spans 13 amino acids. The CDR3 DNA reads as TGTGCCAGCAGCTTGGGGCCCCAAGAGACCCAGTACTTC. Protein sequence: CASSLGPQETQYF. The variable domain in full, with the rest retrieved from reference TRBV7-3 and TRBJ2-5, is GAGVSQTPSNKVTEKGKYVELRCDPISGHTALYWYRQSLGQGPEFLIYFQGTGAADDSGLPNDRFFAVRPEGSVSTLKIQRTERGDSAVYLCASSLGPQETQYFGPGTRLLVL.

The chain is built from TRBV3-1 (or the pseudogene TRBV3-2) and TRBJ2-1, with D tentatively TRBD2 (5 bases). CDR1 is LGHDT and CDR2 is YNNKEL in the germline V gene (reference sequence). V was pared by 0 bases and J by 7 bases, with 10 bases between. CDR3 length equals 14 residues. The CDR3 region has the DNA TGTGCCAGCAGCCAAGAGACTACTCAAAATGAGCAGTTCTTC. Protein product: CASSQETTQNEQFF.

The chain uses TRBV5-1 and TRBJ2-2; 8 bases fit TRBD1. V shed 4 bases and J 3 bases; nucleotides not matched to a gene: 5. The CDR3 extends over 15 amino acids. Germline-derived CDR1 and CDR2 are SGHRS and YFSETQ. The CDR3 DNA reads TGCGCCAGCAGCCCGGACAGGGTAGACACCGGGGAGCTGTTTTTT. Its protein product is CASSPDRVDTGELFF.

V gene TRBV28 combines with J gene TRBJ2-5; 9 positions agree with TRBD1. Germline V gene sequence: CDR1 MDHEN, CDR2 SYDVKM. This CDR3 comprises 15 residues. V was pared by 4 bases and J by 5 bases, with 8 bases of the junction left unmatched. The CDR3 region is CASSSSGTGRETQYF. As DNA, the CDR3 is TGTGCCAGCAGTTCATCCGGGACAGGGCGGGAGACCCAGTACTTC.

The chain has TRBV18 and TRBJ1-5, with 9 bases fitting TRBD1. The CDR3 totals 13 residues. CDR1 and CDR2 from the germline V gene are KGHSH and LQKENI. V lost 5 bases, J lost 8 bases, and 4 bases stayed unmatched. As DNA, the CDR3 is TGTGCCAGCTCAATAGACAGGGGGAAGCCCCAGCATTTT. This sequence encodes CASSIDRGKPQHF. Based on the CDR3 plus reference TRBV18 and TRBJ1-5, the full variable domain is NAGVMQNPRHLVRRRGQEARLRCSPMKGHSHVYWYRQLPEEGLKFMVYLQKENIIDESGMPKERFSAEFPKEGPSILRIQQVVRGDSAAYFCASSIDRGKPQHFGDGTRLSIL.

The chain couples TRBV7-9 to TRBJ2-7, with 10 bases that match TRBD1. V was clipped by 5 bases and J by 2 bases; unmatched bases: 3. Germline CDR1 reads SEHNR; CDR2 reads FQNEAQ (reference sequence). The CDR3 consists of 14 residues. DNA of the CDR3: TGTGCCAGCAGCAATGGACAGGGGGCCTACGAGCAGTACTTC. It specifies CASSNGQGAYEQYF.

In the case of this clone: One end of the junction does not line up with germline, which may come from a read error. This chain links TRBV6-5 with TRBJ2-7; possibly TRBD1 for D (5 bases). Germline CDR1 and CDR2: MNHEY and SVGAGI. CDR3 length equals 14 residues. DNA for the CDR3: TGTGCCAGCAGTCCCAGCTGGGGCTCCGACGAGCAGTACTTC. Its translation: CASSPSWGSDEQYF.

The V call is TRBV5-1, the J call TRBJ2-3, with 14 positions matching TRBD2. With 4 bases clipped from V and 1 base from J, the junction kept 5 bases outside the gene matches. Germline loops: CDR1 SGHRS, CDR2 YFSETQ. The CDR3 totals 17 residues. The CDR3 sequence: CASSPGTSGGRTDTQYF. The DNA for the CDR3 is TGCGCCAGCAGCCCAGGGACTAGCGGGGGACGCACAGATACGCAGTATTTT.

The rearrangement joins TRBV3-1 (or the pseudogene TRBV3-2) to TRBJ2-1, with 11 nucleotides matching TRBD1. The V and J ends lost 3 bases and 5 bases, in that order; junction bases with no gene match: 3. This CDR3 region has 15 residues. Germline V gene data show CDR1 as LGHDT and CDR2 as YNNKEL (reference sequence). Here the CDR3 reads CASSHRDRGNNEQFF. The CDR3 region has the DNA TGTGCCAGCAGCCACCGGGACAGGGGGAACAATGAGCAGTTCTTC.

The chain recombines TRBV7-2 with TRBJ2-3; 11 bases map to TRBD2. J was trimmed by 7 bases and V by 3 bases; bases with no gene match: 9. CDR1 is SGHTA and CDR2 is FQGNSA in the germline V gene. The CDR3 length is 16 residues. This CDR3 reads CASSFITGTSGYTQYF. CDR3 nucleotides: TGTGCCAGCAGCTTTATAACCGGGACTAGCGGTTATACGCAGTATTTT.

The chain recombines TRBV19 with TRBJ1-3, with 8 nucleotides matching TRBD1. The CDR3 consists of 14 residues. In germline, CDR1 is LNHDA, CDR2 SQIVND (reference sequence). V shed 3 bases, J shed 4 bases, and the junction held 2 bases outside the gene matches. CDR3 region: CASSIRGPGNTIYF. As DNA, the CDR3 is TGTGCCAGTAGTATCAGGGGGCCCGGAAACACCATATATTTT.

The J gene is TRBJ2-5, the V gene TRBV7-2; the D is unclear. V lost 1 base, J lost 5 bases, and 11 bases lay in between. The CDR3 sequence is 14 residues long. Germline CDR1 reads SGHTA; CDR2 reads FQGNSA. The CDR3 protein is CASSLGARWETQYF. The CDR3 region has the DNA TGTGCCAGCAGCTTAGGGGCTCGGTGGGAGACCCAGTACTTC. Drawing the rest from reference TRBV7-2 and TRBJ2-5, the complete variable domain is GAGVSQSPSNKVTEKGKDVELRCDPISGHTALYWYRQSLGQGLEFLIYFQGNSAPDKSGLPSDRFSAERTGGSVSTLTIQRTQQEDSAVYLCASSLGARWETQYFGPGTRLLVL.

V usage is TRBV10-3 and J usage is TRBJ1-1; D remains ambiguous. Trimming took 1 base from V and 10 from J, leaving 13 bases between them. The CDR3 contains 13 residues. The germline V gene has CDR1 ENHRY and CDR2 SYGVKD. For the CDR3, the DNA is TGTGCCATCAGTGAGTTGGACCCCGAGGGAGCTTTCTTT. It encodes CAISELDPEGAFF.

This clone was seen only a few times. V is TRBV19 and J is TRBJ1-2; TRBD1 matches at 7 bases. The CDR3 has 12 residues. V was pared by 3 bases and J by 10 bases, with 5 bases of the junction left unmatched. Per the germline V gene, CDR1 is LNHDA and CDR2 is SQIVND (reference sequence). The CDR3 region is CASSMDRRNYTF. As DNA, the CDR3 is TGTGCCAGTAGTATGGACAGGCGAAACTACACCTTC. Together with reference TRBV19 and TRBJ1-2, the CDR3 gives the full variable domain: DGGITQSPKYLFRKEGQNVTLSCEQNLNHDAMYWYRQDPGQGLRLIYYSQIVNDFQKGDIAEGYSVSREKKESFPLTVTSAQKNPTAFYLCASSMDRRNYTFGSGTRLTVV.

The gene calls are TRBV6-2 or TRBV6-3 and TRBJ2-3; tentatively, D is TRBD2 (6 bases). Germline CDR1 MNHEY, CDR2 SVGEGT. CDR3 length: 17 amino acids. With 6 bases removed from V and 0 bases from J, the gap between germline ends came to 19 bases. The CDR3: CASSPPGARASTDTQYF. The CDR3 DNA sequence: TGTGCCAGCAGCCCTCCGGGAGCCAGGGCTAGCACAGATACGCAGTATTTT.

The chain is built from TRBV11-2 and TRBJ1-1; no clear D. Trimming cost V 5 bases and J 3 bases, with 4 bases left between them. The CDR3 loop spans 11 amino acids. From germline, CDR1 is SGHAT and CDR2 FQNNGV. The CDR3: CASSAYTEAFF. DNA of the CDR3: TGTGCCAGCAGCGCGTACACTGAAGCTTTCTTT.

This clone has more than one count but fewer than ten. The CDR3 is CASSRGRTGGGTEAFF. Here the CDR3 DNA reads TGCGCCAGCAGCCGCGGGCGAACAGGGGGAGGCACTGAAGCTTTCTTT. V usage is TRBV4-1 and J usage is TRBJ1-1, with 8 nucleotides matching TRBD1. Looked up from germline, CDR1 is MGHRA and CDR2 is YSYEKL. Trimming at V came to 4 bases and at J to 4 bases, leaving 11 bases not matched to a gene. The CDR3 is 16 amino acids.

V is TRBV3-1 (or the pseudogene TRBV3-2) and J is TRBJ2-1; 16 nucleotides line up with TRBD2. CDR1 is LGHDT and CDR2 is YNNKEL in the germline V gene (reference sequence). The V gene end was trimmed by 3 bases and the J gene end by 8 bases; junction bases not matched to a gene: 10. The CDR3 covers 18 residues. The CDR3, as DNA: TGTGCCAGCAGCCAGCCTGGGACTAGCGGGAGGGCCGGGCATGAGCAGTTCTTC. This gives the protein CASSQPGTSGRAGHEQFF.

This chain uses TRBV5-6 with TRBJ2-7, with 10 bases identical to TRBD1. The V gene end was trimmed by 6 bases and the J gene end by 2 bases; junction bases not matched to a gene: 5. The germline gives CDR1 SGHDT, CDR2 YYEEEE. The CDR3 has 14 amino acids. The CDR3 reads CASTPGQGTYEQYF. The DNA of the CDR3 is TGTGCCAGCACACCGGGACAGGGGACCTACGAGCAGTACTTC.

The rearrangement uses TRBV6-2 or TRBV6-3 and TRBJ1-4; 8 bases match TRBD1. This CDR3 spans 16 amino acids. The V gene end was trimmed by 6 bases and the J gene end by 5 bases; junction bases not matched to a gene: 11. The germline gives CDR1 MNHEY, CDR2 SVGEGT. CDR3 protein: CASSKTGTGWNEKLFF. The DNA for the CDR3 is TGTGCCAGCAGCAAGACAGGGACAGGATGGAATGAAAAACTGTTTTTT.

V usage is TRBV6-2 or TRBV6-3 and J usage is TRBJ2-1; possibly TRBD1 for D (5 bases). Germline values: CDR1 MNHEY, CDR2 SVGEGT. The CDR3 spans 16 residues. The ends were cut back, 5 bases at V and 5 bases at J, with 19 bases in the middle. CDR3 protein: CASSHPGTDSNNEQFF. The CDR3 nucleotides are TGTGCCAGCAGTCACCCGGGTACAGACAGCAACAATGAGCAGTTCTTC.

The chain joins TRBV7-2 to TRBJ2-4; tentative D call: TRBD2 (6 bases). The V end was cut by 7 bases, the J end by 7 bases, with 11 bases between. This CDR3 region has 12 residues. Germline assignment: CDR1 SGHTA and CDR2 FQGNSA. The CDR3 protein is CASNSGGNIQYF. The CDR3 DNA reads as TGTGCCAGCAACTCTGGGGGGAACATTCAGTACTTC.

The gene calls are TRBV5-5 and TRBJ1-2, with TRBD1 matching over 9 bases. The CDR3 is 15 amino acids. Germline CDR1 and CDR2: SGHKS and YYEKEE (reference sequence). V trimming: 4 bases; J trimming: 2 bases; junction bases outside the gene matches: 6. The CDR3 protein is CASSAGTGFNYGYTF. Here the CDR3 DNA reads TGTGCCAGCAGCGCCGGGACAGGGTTCAACTATGGCTACACCTTC.